The 26 T cell receptor beta chains listed next were all sequenced from one sample in a study of blood T cells in healthy people across ages. With a J-beta primer mix and a sample-barcoded 5' primer, a second PCR ran roughly 6 to 11 cycles. TCRdb itself ran the 5' RACE reads through MiXCR, one entry per CDR3 protein. The data show about 800,000 distinct CDR3 sequences, around 25% seen once. These same data were also listed under a study on T cells of mothers and their children.

Sequenced sample: blood. Receptor source: a boy aged 5-17 years in good health.

The V call is TRBV20-1, the J call TRBJ2-7; weak D call: TRBD1 (6 bases). Trimming took off 3 bases at V and 4 bases at J, with 22 bases between the two ends. This CDR3 contains 16 residues. Germline assignment: CDR1 DFQATT and CDR2 SNEGSKA (reference sequence). Written as DNA, the CDR3 is TGCAGTGCTAGGAGGGGTAGCTTGGGGGCCTTATACGAGCAGTACTTC. Amino acid sequence: CSARRGSLGALYEQYF.

This rearrangement joins TRBV7-9 to TRBJ2-1, with D tentatively TRBD2 (6 bases). The germline CDR1 and CDR2 sequences are SEHNR and FQNEAQ (reference sequence). The CDR3 extends over 15 amino acids. Trimming took 5 bases from V and 6 from J, leaving 17 bases between them. The CDR3 here is CASSRVAGTANEQFF. The CDR3 DNA sequence: TGTGCCAGCAGCCGAGTGGCGGGAACCGCCAATGAGCAGTTCTTC.

This clonotype was picked up a small number of times. The chain couples TRBV7-2 to TRBJ2-5, with D tentatively TRBD2 (5 bases). Germline CDR1 reads SGHTA; CDR2 reads FQGNSA. The CDR3 runs 13 residues. Trimming pared 7 bases from V and 3 bases from J, leaving 12 bases between. The CDR3: CASKGPREETQYF. In DNA, the CDR3 is TGTGCCAGCAAAGGACCGAGGGAAGAGACCCAGTACTTC.

This clonotype has just a few counts. V and J are TRBV7-6 and TRBJ2-5; D not certain. Trimming cost V 0 bases and J 5 bases, with 13 bases left between them. The CDR3 has 15 residues. Germline CDR1 SGHVS, CDR2 FNYEAQ. The CDR3 protein is CASSLAPMSQETQYF. For the CDR3, the DNA is TGTGCCAGCAGCTTAGCCCCAATGTCTCAGGAGACCCAGTACTTC.

The chain joins TRBV3-1 to TRBJ2-3; D is ambiguous. This CDR3 is built from 12 residues. The germline V gene encodes CDR1 LGHDT and CDR2 YNNKEL (reference sequence). Trimming shortened V by 4 bases and J by 6 bases, and 8 bases separated the two germline ends. CDR3 loop: CASSRLLDTQYF. For the CDR3, the DNA is TGTGCCAGCAGCCGGCTTTTGGATACGCAGTATTTT.

The chain recombines TRBV7-6 with TRBJ1-3; D is undetermined. CDR3 length equals 14 residues. The germline V gene encodes CDR1 SGHVS and CDR2 FNYEAQ. V shed 1 base and J shed 4 bases, with 8 bases lying between them. The CDR3 spells CASSLETVGNTIYF. For the CDR3, the DNA is TGTGCCAGCAGCTTAGAGACTGTCGGAAACACCATATATTTT.

This rearrangement joins TRBV4-1 to TRBJ2-3; D not resolved. Germline V gene sequence: CDR1 MGHRA, CDR2 YSYEKL. Trimming shortened V by 4 bases and J by 0 bases, and 17 bases separated the two germline ends. The CDR3 loop spans 17 amino acids. This CDR3 is CASSRFQPGASTDTQYF. As DNA, the CDR3 is TGCGCCAGCAGCCGATTTCAGCCAGGTGCAAGCACAGATACGCAGTATTTT.

This clonotype was recorded once. V and J are TRBV6-5 and TRBJ1-4; D possibly corresponds to TRBD1 (5 bases). This CDR3 is 15 amino acids long. The germline CDR1 and CDR2 sequences are MNHEY and SVGAGI. Trimming left V 2 bases short and J 7 bases short, with 14 bases between. The CDR3 is CASSYTRGVAEKLFF. DNA for the CDR3: TGTGCCAGCAGTTACACCCGGGGGGTGGCTGAAAAACTGTTTTTT.

The J gene is TRBJ2-2, the V gene TRBV5-1; TRBD2 matches 10 bases. The CDR3 has 16 residues. V lost 0 bases to trimming and J lost 6 bases; unmatched junction nucleotides: 5. Germline CDR1 and CDR2: SGHRS and YFSETQ. CDR3 sequence (DNA): TGCGCCAGCAGCTTGGGGCTAGCGGGAGTCTCCGGGGAGCTGTTTTTT. Amino acid sequence: CASSLGLAGVSGELFF.

The chain couples TRBV28 to TRBJ2-5, with a possible D match to TRBD2 (6 bases). Germline-derived CDR1 and CDR2 are MDHEN and SYDVKM. This CDR3 spans 14 amino acids. Between the trimmed V and J ends, which lost 7 bases and 1 base, there was a span of 13 bases. The CDR3 protein is CASTRGTLQETQYF. CDR3 bases: TGTGCCAGCACCCGCGGGACTCTCCAAGAGACCCAGTACTTC.

The J gene is TRBJ2-3, the V gene TRBV2; possibly TRBD2 for D (5 bases). Trimming took off 6 bases at V and 6 bases at J, with 10 bases between the two ends. The CDR3 runs 12 residues. Germline V gives CDR1 SNHLY, CDR2 FYNNEI. CDR3 nucleotides: TGTGCCAGCAGCGCATTAGCGGATACGCAGTATTTT. Protein: CASSALADTQYF.

With regard to this clonotype: Its ends do not fully match the called genes, so a read error is possible. The chain has TRBV12-3 or TRBV12-4 and TRBJ2-1, with 7 bases aligning to TRBD2. The CDR3 has 15 residues. This CDR3 reads CTSSFRRGGDNEQFF. CDR3 nucleotides: TGTACCAGCAGTTTTAGACGCGGGGGAGACAATGAGCAGTTCTTC.

J is TRBJ2-7 and V is TRBV11-2; D is undetermined. V was cut by 4 bases and J by 4 bases, with 11 bases left in between. The CDR3 has 13 residues. The germline CDR1 and CDR2 sequences are SGHAT and FQNNGV. CDR3 bases: TGTGCCAGCAGCTACCGACCGGATTACGAGCAGTACTTC. Translation: CASSYRPDYEQYF.

This clonotype was detected only once. This chain connects TRBV7-9 to TRBJ1-4; perhaps TRBD1 as D (6 bases). Germline values: CDR1 SEHNR, CDR2 FQNEAQ (reference sequence). Trimming shortened V by 5 bases and J by 8 bases, and 15 bases separated the two germline ends. This CDR3 has 14 amino acids. As DNA, the CDR3 is TGTGCCAGCAGCCTCAGGGGAACGCGCGAAAAACTGTTTTTT. It codes for CASSLRGTREKLFF.

The sample holds a few counts of this clonotype. The chain carries TRBV10-3 and TRBJ2-3, with D uncertain. Between the trimmed V and J ends, which lost 2 bases and 2 bases, there was a span of 8 bases. The CDR3 is 14 residues long. In germline, CDR1 is ENHRY, CDR2 SYGVKD. The CDR3 DNA reads TGTGCCATCAGTGAGGGTTTAGACACAGATACGCAGTATTTT. It translates to CAISEGLDTDTQYF.

The rearrangement uses TRBV27 and TRBJ1-5, with D perhaps TRBD1 (6 bases). The CDR3 is 16 residues long. Germline lookup yields CDR1 MNHEY and CDR2 SMNVEV (reference sequence). V dropped 6 bases and J dropped 8 bases, with 23 bases sitting between them. CDR3 sequence reads: CASSWRGAEALEPQHF. The CDR3 nucleotides read TGTGCCAGCAGCTGGAGGGGGGCGGAGGCCCTAGAGCCCCAGCATTTT.

V and J are TRBV20-1 and TRBJ2-5; 8 nucleotides match TRBD2. CDR1 and CDR2 from the germline V gene are DFQATT and SNEGSKA (reference sequence). The CDR3 has 14 amino acids. Trimming at V came to 3 bases and at J to 11 bases, leaving 14 bases not matched to a gene. CDR3 coding DNA: TGCAGTGCTAGGCTCCCTACGGGGGGGCGGGAGCAGTACTTC. Translating it yields CSARLPTGGREQYF.

The genes are TRBV5-1 and TRBJ2-6; D remains unclear. Per germline, CDR1 SGHRS and CDR2 YFSETQ. The CDR3 covers 15 residues. The ends were cut back, 2 bases at V and 0 bases at J, with 6 bases in the middle. The CDR3 DNA reads as TGCGCCAGCAGCTTATTTGCCTCTGGGGCCAACGTCCTGACTTTC. Its protein product is CASSLFASGANVLTF.

The V call is TRBV4-3, the J call TRBJ2-1; D gene ambiguous. Germline CDR1 is LGHNA and CDR2 is YSLEER. This CDR3 has 16 amino acids. V lost 0 bases and J lost 8, with 17 bases in between. DNA for the CDR3: TGCGCCAGCAGCCAAGAGTTGGCCCAACCGAGGTATGAGCAGTTCTTC. Translation gives CASSQELAQPRYEQFF.

This chain links TRBV9 with TRBJ2-6; D unresolved. CDR1 and CDR2 (germline): SGDLS, YYNGEE. The CDR3 runs to 13 residues. Trimming stripped 0 bases from V and 8 bases from J, with 6 bases between. Here the CDR3 DNA reads TGTGCCAGCAGCGTAGCCCTTACCAACGTCCTGACTTTC. Translating gives CASSVALTNVLTF.

This clonotype turned up a few times. The chain is built from TRBV6-2 or TRBV6-3 and TRBJ2-5; 12 bases agree with TRBD2. The tail of the sequence fits TRBJ2-1 better, so the J call may be wrong. The CDR3 has 16 residues. Germline V gene sequence: CDR1 MNHEY, CDR2 SVGEGT. The CDR3 loop is CASRPLRLAGVVEQFF. The CDR3 DNA sequence: TGTGCCAGCAGACCCCTGCGACTAGCGGGAGTGGTTGAACAGTTCTTC.

This clonotype came up many times. The CDR3 loop is CASIADGAPYEQYF. The CDR3 DNA is TGTGCCAGCATCGCGGATGGCGCGCCGTACGAGCAGTACTTC. The rearrangement joins TRBV6-6 to TRBJ2-7; D is ambiguous. The V gene lost 7 bases and the J gene lost 4 bases, with 17 bases spanning the gap. This CDR3 has 14 amino acids. The germline gives CDR1 MNHNY, CDR2 SVGAGI (reference sequence).

This clonotype was seen more than once but under ten times. The chain links TRBV4-1 to TRBJ2-3, with D possibly TRBD1 on 5 matching bases. This CDR3 has 15 residues. Trimming removed 1 base at V and 4 bases at J, with 12 bases between. Germline V lookup: CDR1 MGHRA, CDR2 YSYEKL. The CDR3 sequence: CASSQGTHTSDTQYF. The CDR3 DNA reads as TGCGCCAGCAGCCAAGGGACACACACCTCAGATACGCAGTATTTT.

Details on this clonotype: An end of the junction does not agree with germline; a read error may underlie this. The chain recombines TRBV24-1 with TRBJ2-7, with D uncertain. Germline lookup yields CDR1 KGHDR and CDR2 SFDVKD. CDR3 length equals 15 residues. The CDR3 loop reads CATSDLGEPPYEQYF. In nucleotides, the CDR3 is TGCGCCACCAGTGATTTGGGTGAACCCCCCTACGAGCAGTACTTC.

The chain is built from TRBV28 and TRBJ1-3; D not resolved. The CDR3 is 14 amino acids. V dropped 3 bases and J dropped 0 bases, with 6 bases sitting between them. CDR1 is MDHEN and CDR2 is SYDVKM in the germline V gene. The CDR3 region is CASSLGRSGNTIYF. CDR3 bases: TGTGCCAGCAGTTTGGGTCGCTCTGGAAACACCATATATTTT.

As regards this clonotype: One junction end does not reproduce the germline sequence, and a read error may be involved. V is TRBV4-3 and J is TRBJ2-6; 8 nucleotides align to TRBD1. This CDR3 contains 16 residues. Germline CDR1 LGHNA, CDR2 YSLEER. CDR3: CASSQGTGSGANVPTF. CDR3 sequence (DNA): TGCGCCAGCAGCCAAGGGACAGGGTCTGGGGCCAACGTCCCGACTTTC.